The rows below give T cell receptor beta chains drawn from one sample of a study of blood T cell repertoires in COVID-19. Here immunoSEQ multiplex PCR was the method, and the copy in TCRdb shows in-frame clones only, minus some. The sample lists 300,000 to 450,000 clones, roughly 85% occurring once. The source material was peripheral blood. Every receptor here comes from a woman aged 18-29 years with acute or convalescent COVID-19. Each CDR3 is given with its conserved first and last residue. D genes are given only for firm matches. A row's size may be missing; if present it is once, few, many or a size class.

cdr3_aa: CASRPYGTGIGSRGTQYF; cdr3_nt: TGTGCCAGCAGACCCTACGGGACAGGGATAGGAAGCAGGGGTACGCAGTATTTT; v_call: TRBV7-3; d_call: TRBD1; j_call: TRBJ2-3; clone_size: -
cdr3_aa: CASRGLADTGELFF; cdr3_nt: TGTGCCAGCAGGGGACTAGCGGACACCGGGGAGCTGTTTTTT; v_call: TRBV6-5; d_call: TRBD2; j_call: TRBJ2-2; clone_size: -
cdr3_aa: CASSLGDKNSPLHF; cdr3_nt: TGCGCCAGCAGCTTGGGGGACAAGAATTCACCCCTCCACTTT; v_call: TRBV5-1; d_call: -; j_call: TRBJ1-6; clone_size: -
cdr3_aa: CASSRDRGFGQPQHF; cdr3_nt: TGTGCCAGCAGTCGGGACAGGGGATTTGGACAGCCCCAGCATTTT; v_call: TRBV6-6; d_call: TRBD1; j_call: TRBJ1-5; clone_size: -
cdr3_aa: CASSLAGNNYGYTF; cdr3_nt: TGTGCCAGCAGCTTAGCGGGGAATAACTATGGCTACACCTTC; v_call: TRBV5-6; d_call: -; j_call: TRBJ1-2; clone_size: -
cdr3_aa: CASSQGAAQDTEAFF; cdr3_nt: TGCGCCAGCAGCCAAGGAGCAGCCCAGGACACTGAAGCTTTCTTT; v_call: TRBV4-1; d_call: -; j_call: TRBJ1-1; clone_size: -
cdr3_aa: CATSDLTSGSSRFF; cdr3_nt: TGTGCCACCAGTGATTTGACTAGCGGGTCGAGTAGGTTCTTC; v_call: TRBV24-1; d_call: TRBD2; j_call: TRBJ2-1; clone_size: few
cdr3_aa: CASSGQGLKGEKLFF; cdr3_nt: TGTGCCAGTAGCGGACAGGGACTTAAGGGCGAAAAACTGTTTTTT; v_call: TRBV19; d_call: TRBD1; j_call: TRBJ1-4; clone_size: once
cdr3_aa: CASSSETGDNEQFF; cdr3_nt: TGTGCCAGCAGCTCCGAAACAGGGGACAATGAGCAGTTCTTC; v_call: TRBV7-9; d_call: TRBD1; j_call: TRBJ2-1; clone_size: -
cdr3_aa: CASSLDASTDTQYF; cdr3_nt: TGCGCCAGCAGCTTGGACGCGAGCACAGATACGCAGTATTTT; v_call: TRBV5-1; d_call: -; j_call: TRBJ2-3; clone_size: -
cdr3_aa: CAIEGQPGDTQYF; cdr3_nt: TGTGCCATCGAGGGACAGCCGGGGGATACGCAGTATTTT; v_call: TRBV10-3; d_call: TRBD1; j_call: TRBJ2-3; clone_size: -
cdr3_aa: CASSLGSGQNTEAFF; cdr3_nt: TGTGCCAGCAGCCTAGGTTCGGGACAGAACACTGAAGCTTTCTTT; v_call: TRBV3-1/TRBV3-2; d_call: -; j_call: TRBJ1-1; clone_size: -
cdr3_aa: CASSQTTVRSYEQYF; cdr3_nt: TGCGCCAGCAGCCAAACTACCGTGAGGTCCTACGAGCAGTACTTC; v_call: TRBV4-1; d_call: -; j_call: TRBJ2-7; clone_size: -
cdr3_aa: CASSRREGPSYEQYF; cdr3_nt: TGTGCCAGCAGCCGTCGGGAGGGCCCCTCCTACGAGCAGTACTTC; v_call: TRBV7-9; d_call: TRBD2; j_call: TRBJ2-7; clone_size: once
cdr3_aa: CASSLKQGADDEKLFF; cdr3_nt: TGCGCCAGCAGTCTCAAACAGGGGGCCGATGATGAAAAACTGTTTTTT; v_call: TRBV4-1; d_call: TRBD1; j_call: TRBJ1-4; clone_size: -
cdr3_aa: CASSQDPAGVAKNIQYF; cdr3_nt: TGCGCCAGCAGCCAGGACCCAGCGGGAGTTGCCAAAAACATTCAGTACTTC; v_call: TRBV4-1; d_call: TRBD2; j_call: TRBJ2-4; clone_size: -
cdr3_aa: CASGLPLGPTLHEQFF; cdr3_nt: TGTGCTAGTGGTTTGCCACTAGGGCCCACCTTGCATGAGCAGTTCTTC; v_call: TRBV12-5; d_call: -; j_call: TRBJ2-1; clone_size: -
cdr3_aa: CASSIDWTQGYTF; cdr3_nt: TGTGCCAGTAGTATAGATTGGACTCAAGGCTACACCTTC; v_call: TRBV19; d_call: -; j_call: TRBJ1-2; clone_size: -
cdr3_aa: CSPRVTEAFF; cdr3_nt: TGCAGTCCTCGGGTTACTGAAGCTTTCTTT; v_call: TRBV20-1; d_call: -; j_call: TRBJ1-1; clone_size: -
cdr3_aa: CASSLTGNPGVYNSPLHF; cdr3_nt: TGTGCCAGCAGCTTGACAGGGAACCCGGGCGTCTATAATTCACCCCTCCACTTT; v_call: TRBV7-8; d_call: TRBD1; j_call: TRBJ1-6; clone_size: -
cdr3_aa: CASTSRGGTGSGYTF; cdr3_nt: TGTGCCAGCACCTCAAGGGGAGGGACAGGGTCCGGCTACACCTTC; v_call: TRBV6-5; d_call: TRBD1; j_call: TRBJ1-2; clone_size: once
cdr3_aa: CSGVAGVGSYEQYF; cdr3_nt: TGCAGCGGTGTAGCGGGAGTCGGCTCCTACGAGCAGTACTTC; v_call: TRBV29-1; d_call: TRBD2; j_call: TRBJ2-7; clone_size: -
cdr3_aa: CASSSRAIYNEQFF; cdr3_nt: TGTGCCAGCAGCTCAAGAGCCATATACAATGAGCAGTTCTTC; v_call: TRBV7-9; d_call: -; j_call: TRBJ2-1; clone_size: -
cdr3_aa: CSVCLAGVETQYF; cdr3_nt: TGCAGCGTTTGTCTAGCGGGTGTAGAGACCCAGTACTTC; v_call: TRBV29-1; d_call: TRBD2; j_call: TRBJ2-5; clone_size: -
cdr3_aa: CASSSLDGPNEQFF; cdr3_nt: TGCGCCAGCAGCTCCCTTGATGGCCCCAATGAGCAGTTCTTC; v_call: TRBV5-1; d_call: -; j_call: TRBJ2-1; clone_size: -
cdr3_aa: CASSKYRMTGRWVSTEAFF; cdr3_nt: TGTGCCAGCAGCAAATACAGAATGACAGGGCGTTGGGTATCCACTGAAGCTTTCTTT; v_call: TRBV21-1; d_call: -; j_call: TRBJ1-1; clone_size: -
cdr3_aa: CASSIPRDTRGYTF; cdr3_nt: TGCGCCAGCAGCATCCCCCGGGACACGCGAGGCTACACCTTC; v_call: TRBV5-1; d_call: -; j_call: TRBJ1-2; clone_size: few
cdr3_aa: CASSLGEAGYTF; cdr3_nt: TGTGCCAGCAGCTTGGGAGAAGCTGGCTACACCTTC; v_call: TRBV5-6; d_call: -; j_call: TRBJ1-2; clone_size: -
cdr3_aa: CASSSGVAEAFF; cdr3_nt: TGTGCCAGCAGCTCGGGGGTAGCTGAAGCTTTCTTT; v_call: TRBV7-9; d_call: -; j_call: TRBJ1-1; clone_size: -
cdr3_aa: CASSLSRDREAFF; cdr3_nt: TGTGCCAGCAGCTTAAGCCGGGACAGGGAAGCTTTCTTT; v_call: TRBV7-3; d_call: TRBD1; j_call: TRBJ1-1; clone_size: -
cdr3_aa: CSVVPQVGSANTEAFF; cdr3_nt: TGCAGCGTTGTACCCCAGGTTGGGAGTGCTAACACTGAAGCTTTCTTT; v_call: TRBV29-1; d_call: -; j_call: TRBJ1-1; clone_size: once
cdr3_aa: CASSEVIGAAGELFF; cdr3_nt: TGCGCCAGCAGTGAGGTCATAGGGGCGGCCGGGGAGCTGTTTTTT; v_call: TRBV10-1; d_call: -; j_call: TRBJ2-2; clone_size: -
cdr3_aa: CSVTGQGTYEQYF; cdr3_nt: TGCAGCGTTACGGGACAGGGTACCTACGAGCAGTACTTC; v_call: TRBV29-1; d_call: TRBD1; j_call: TRBJ2-7; clone_size: -
cdr3_aa: CASSGQGRQRGSTDTQYF; cdr3_nt: TGTGCCAGCAGTGGACAGGGACGACAGCGGGGGAGCACAGATACGCAGTATTTT; v_call: TRBV6-1; d_call: -; j_call: TRBJ2-3; clone_size: -
cdr3_aa: CASSYLARSGETQYF; cdr3_nt: TGTGCCAGCAGCTATCTAGCTCGGAGTGGGGAGACCCAGTACTTC; v_call: TRBV7-2; d_call: -; j_call: TRBJ2-5; clone_size: -
cdr3_aa: CASSPRAGTAANSGANVLTF; cdr3_nt: TGTGCCAGCAGCCCAAGAGCCGGGACAGCCGCTAACTCTGGGGCCAACGTCCTGACTTTC; v_call: TRBV9; d_call: TRBD1; j_call: TRBJ2-6; clone_size: -
cdr3_aa: CASSERPREKLFF; cdr3_nt: TGTGCCAGCAGTGAGCGGCCGAGGGAAAAACTGTTTTTT; v_call: TRBV2; d_call: -; j_call: TRBJ1-4; clone_size: -
cdr3_aa: CASSSQETQYF; cdr3_nt: TGTGCCAGCAGTTCACAAGAGACCCAGTACTTC; v_call: TRBV6-6; d_call: -; j_call: TRBJ2-5; clone_size: -
cdr3_aa: CASSEVSGQGGTEAFF; cdr3_nt: TGTGCCAGCAGTGAAGTATCGGGACAGGGCGGGACTGAAGCTTTCTTT; v_call: TRBV6-1; d_call: TRBD1; j_call: TRBJ1-1; clone_size: few
cdr3_aa: CASSMSQKNEKLFF; cdr3_nt: TGTGCCAGCAGCATGTCACAGAAGAATGAAAAACTGTTTTTT; v_call: TRBV5-4; d_call: -; j_call: TRBJ1-4; clone_size: once
cdr3_aa: CASSLGTERGQPQHF; cdr3_nt: TGTGCCAGCAGCTTGGGGACAGAAAGAGGGCAGCCCCAGCATTTT; v_call: TRBV7-9; d_call: TRBD1; j_call: TRBJ1-5; clone_size: -
cdr3_aa: CASSLNSGSSYNEQFF; cdr3_nt: TGTGCCAGCAGCTTGAACAGCGGGAGCTCCTACAATGAGCAGTTCTTC; v_call: TRBV5-4; d_call: TRBD2; j_call: TRBJ2-1; clone_size: -
cdr3_aa: CASSQMDRGHYGYTF; cdr3_nt: TGTGCCAGCAGCCAGATGGACAGGGGACACTATGGCTACACCTTC; v_call: TRBV3-1/TRBV3-2; d_call: TRBD1; j_call: TRBJ1-2; clone_size: few
cdr3_aa: CASSFPDSPLHF; cdr3_nt: TGTGCCAGCAGTTTCCCCGATTCACCCCTCCACTTT; v_call: TRBV6-5; d_call: -; j_call: TRBJ1-6; clone_size: -
cdr3_aa: CASNYQAAKNIQYF; cdr3_nt: TGTGCCAGCAATTACCAGGCAGCCAAAAACATTCAGTACTTC; v_call: TRBV2; d_call: -; j_call: TRBJ2-4; clone_size: -
cdr3_aa: CASRDRVGIGYNEQFF; cdr3_nt: TGTGCCAGCAGGGACAGGGTGGGGATAGGCTACAATGAGCAGTTCTTC; v_call: TRBV27; d_call: TRBD1; j_call: TRBJ2-1; clone_size: -
cdr3_aa: CASSLSGVGDEQFF; cdr3_nt: TGTGCCAGCAGCTTATCGGGTGTCGGGGATGAGCAGTTCTTC; v_call: TRBV11-3; d_call: -; j_call: TRBJ2-1; clone_size: -
cdr3_aa: CASSTGGDPGELFF; cdr3_nt: TGTGCCAGTTCGACAGGGGGCGATCCCGGGGAGCTGTTTTTT; v_call: TRBV6-5; d_call: TRBD1; j_call: TRBJ2-2; clone_size: few
cdr3_aa: CASSQEGLEAFF; cdr3_nt: TGTGCCAGCAGCCAAGAAGGACTTGAAGCTTTCTTT; v_call: TRBV3-1/TRBV3-2; d_call: -; j_call: TRBJ1-1; clone_size: once
cdr3_aa: CASSSPSMETQYF; cdr3_nt: TGTGCCAGCAGCTCCCCTAGCATGGAGACCCAGTACTTC; v_call: TRBV11-1; d_call: -; j_call: TRBJ2-5; clone_size: -
cdr3_aa: CATKDRNTEAFF; cdr3_nt: TGTGCCACAAAGGACAGGAACACTGAAGCTTTCTTT; v_call: TRBV6-1; d_call: -; j_call: TRBJ1-1; clone_size: -
cdr3_aa: CATSDPGLAGGYEQFF; cdr3_nt: TGTGCCACCAGTGATCCCGGACTAGCGGGAGGGTATGAGCAGTTCTTC; v_call: TRBV24-1; d_call: TRBD2; j_call: TRBJ2-1; clone_size: -
cdr3_aa: CASSSGRSAYEQYF; cdr3_nt: TGTGCCAGCAGCTCCGGGAGGTCTGCCTACGAGCAGTACTTC; v_call: TRBV4-2; d_call: TRBD2; j_call: TRBJ2-7; clone_size: -
cdr3_aa: CASNHQGAHQPQHF; cdr3_nt: TGTGCCAGTAATCACCAGGGGGCGCATCAGCCCCAGCATTTT; v_call: TRBV19; d_call: TRBD1; j_call: TRBJ1-5; clone_size: -
cdr3_aa: CSASQGSGNQPQHF; cdr3_nt: TGCAGTGCTAGTCAGGGATCGGGCAATCAGCCCCAGCATTTT; v_call: TRBV20-1; d_call: -; j_call: TRBJ1-5; clone_size: medium-sized